The 7 T cell receptor beta chains below were found in one sample sequenced in a study of shared clonotypes between healthy human individuals. Assay used: immunoSEQ multiplex PCR; TCRdb lists only in-frame clones, some missing. Seen here are approximately 2.4 million clones, roughly 95% observed once, and the top ten hold 0.13%. Sequenced: naive CD4+ T cells sorted from blood. Specified subset: CD45RA+ positively selected. Every receptor here comes from a man aged 18 to 35 in good health.

The chain recombines TRBV6-1 with TRBJ1-2; 10 bases match TRBD1. CDR1 and CDR2 from the germline V gene are MNHNS and SASEGT. The V segment lost 1 base and the J segment 9 bases; nucleotides outside the gene matches: 8. This CDR3 spans 15 amino acids. CDR3 DNA: TGTGCCAGCAGTGAAGGGGGACAGGGGACTATGAGCTACACCTTC. Protein sequence: CASSEGGQGTMSYTF.

The count of this clone is one. The rearrangement links TRBV6-5 to TRBJ2-7, with 7 bases aligning to TRBD2. Germline V gene lookup returns CDR1 MNHEY and CDR2 SVGAGI. Trimming took 4 bases from V and 7 from J; bases not matched to a gene: 10. CDR3 length: 14 residues. The CDR3 loop is CASSSGGGPVEQYF. The CDR3 DNA follows: TGTGCCAGCAGTTCTGGGGGAGGGCCGGTTGAGCAGTACTTC.

A word on this clone: The sample contains more than one DNA sequence encoding this CDR3. The V call is TRBV30, the J call TRBJ2-1; 9 bases fit TRBD2. Unmatched junction bases numbered 4, after V lost 0 bases and J lost 4 bases. CDR3 size: 15 residues. From germline, CDR1 is GTSNPN and CDR2 SVGIG (reference sequence). The CDR3 nucleotides are TGTGCCTGGAGTGTACGGCTAGCGGGATACAATGAGCAGTTCTTC. Translating it yields CAWSVRLAGYNEQFF.

This chain connects TRBV6-5 to TRBJ2-3, with 8 bases fitting TRBD2. Germline CDR1 reads MNHEY; CDR2 reads SVGAGI. V shed 1 base, J shed 2 bases, and the junction held 5 bases outside the gene matches. This CDR3 comprises 16 residues. CDR3 sequence (DNA): TGTGCCAGCAGTTACTTCACTAGCGGAACCACAGATACGCAGTATTTT. Translated, it gives CASSYFTSGTTDTQYF.

In regard to this clone: Other DNA variants within this sample encode the same CDR3. The chain uses TRBV6-6 and TRBJ1-1; D not resolved. This CDR3 spans 11 amino acids. Trimming left V 6 bases short and J 1 base short, with 3 bases between. Germline CDR1 reads MNHNY; CDR2 reads SVGAGI (reference sequence). CDR3 residues: CASRGNTEAFF. As DNA, the CDR3 is TGTGCCAGCAGAGGGAACACTGAAGCTTTCTTT.

This chain links TRBV4-1 with TRBJ2-2; a possible D gene is TRBD1 (5 bases). The CDR3 consists of 16 residues. CDR1 is MGHRA and CDR2 is YSYEKL in the germline V gene. The V end was cut by 4 bases, the J end by 1 base, with 13 bases between. CDR3 nucleotides: TGCGCCAGCAGCCTGCAAGGGCAGGGGAACACCGGGGAGCTGTTTTTT. Protein sequence: CASSLQGQGNTGELFF.

CDR3 sequence (DNA): TGTGCCAGCAGTAACCGCCCAGTGCCCGGGGAGCTGTTTTTT. Translation: CASSNRPVPGELFF. J is TRBJ2-2 and V is TRBV6-6, with D hard to call. There are 14 residues in the CDR3. The V gene's germline CDR1 is MNHNY and CDR2 SVGAGI (reference sequence). Trimming left V 5 bases short and J 6 bases short, with 13 bases between.